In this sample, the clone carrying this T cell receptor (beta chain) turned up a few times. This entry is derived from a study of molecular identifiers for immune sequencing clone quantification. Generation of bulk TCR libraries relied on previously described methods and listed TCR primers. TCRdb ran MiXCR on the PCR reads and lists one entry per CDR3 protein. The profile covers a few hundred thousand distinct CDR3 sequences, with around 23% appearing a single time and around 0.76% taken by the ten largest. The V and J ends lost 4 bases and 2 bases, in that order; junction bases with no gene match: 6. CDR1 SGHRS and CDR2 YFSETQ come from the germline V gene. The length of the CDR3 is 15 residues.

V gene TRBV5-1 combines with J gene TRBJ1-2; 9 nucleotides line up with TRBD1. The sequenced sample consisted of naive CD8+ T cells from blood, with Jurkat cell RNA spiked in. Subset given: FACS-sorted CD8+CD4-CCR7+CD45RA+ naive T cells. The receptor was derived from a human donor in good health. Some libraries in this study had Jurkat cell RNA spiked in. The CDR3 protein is CASSTGQGSNYGYTF. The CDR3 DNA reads TGCGCCAGCAGCACGGGACAGGGTTCCAACTATGGCTACACCTTC. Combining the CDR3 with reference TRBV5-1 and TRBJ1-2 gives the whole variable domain KAGVTQTPRYLIKTRGQQVTLSCSPISGHRSVSWYQQTPGQGLQFLFEYFSETQRNKGNFPGRFSGRQFSNSRSEMNVSTLELGDSALYLCASSTGQGSNYGYTFGSGTRLTVV.